What follows describes a single TCR beta chain. The data were obtained in a study of blood T cell repertoires in COVID-19. Overall study: Acute and convalescent COVID-19 specimens originated in the United States, Italy and Spain. Sample material is recorded as cDNA or gDNA derived from T cells, B-cell-depleted T cells, or PBMCs.

Per the authors' pipeline: Scientists estimated how many nucleated cells there were by amplifying reference gene primers. Produced via immunoSEQ multiplex PCR; TCRdb's table is partial and in-frame only. The DNA was the basis for D and trimming; V, J and clone size are from that table. The table lists about 240,000 clones, roughly four fifths of them singletons. The sequence derives from a man younger than 45 who had recovered from COVID-19. Sequences were obtained from peripheral blood.

As DNA, the CDR3 is TGTGCCAGCAGCTTAGGGCAGGTGAGCTCCTACGAGCAGTACTTC. Protein product: CASSLGQVSSYEQYF. This rearrangement joins TRBV13 to TRBJ2-7; D is uncertain. The germline CDR1 and CDR2 sequences are PRHDT and FYEKMQ (reference sequence). The CDR3 totals 15 residues. V dropped 0 bases and J dropped 0 bases, with 9 bases sitting between them. Combining the CDR3 with reference TRBV13 and TRBJ2-7 gives the whole variable domain AAGVIQSPRHLIKEKRETATLKCYPIPRHDTVYWYQQGPGQDPQFLISFYEKMQSDKGSIPDRFSAQQFSDYHSELNMSSLELGDSALYFCASSLGQVSSYEQYFGPGTRLTVT.